What follows are 16 T cell receptor beta chains derived from one specimen sequenced in a study of shared clonotypes between healthy human individuals. Naive CD8 populations comprised CD45RO-negative cells positively selected for CCR7, excluding terminally differentiated effector memory CD45RA+ cells. Sequencing used immunoSEQ multiplex PCR; TCRdb keeps in-frame clones, though not all of them. The repertoire includes approximately 720,000 clones, approximately 90% of them detected once, and approximately 24% sits in the top ten. Sequenced input: naive CD8+ T cells sorted from blood. Receptor source: a man aged 30-40 years in good health.

The V gene is TRBV25-1, the J gene TRBJ1-1; D uncertain. Germline V gene lookup returns CDR1 MGHDK and CDR2 SYGVNS. The length of the CDR3 is 15 residues. Trimming shortened V by 5 bases and J by 0 bases, and 13 bases separated the two germline ends. CDR3 region: CASSPNPGLNTEAFF. CDR3 bases: TGTGCCAGCAGTCCTAACCCAGGATTGAACACTGAAGCTTTCTTT.

This clone occurred a few times. Different DNA sequences within this sample yield the same CDR3. CDR3 protein: CASSLLGGEQYF. The CDR3 nucleotides are TGTGCCAGCAGTTTATTGGGGGGGGAGCAGTACTTC. The chain is built from TRBV27 and TRBJ2-7, with 7 bases matching TRBD2. Germline CDR1 MNHEY, CDR2 SMNVEV (reference sequence). The trim removed 1 base at V and 7 bases at J, leaving 1 base unmatched. CDR3 size: 12 residues.

This clone has just a few counts. This chain links TRBV28 with TRBJ1-3; D is undetermined. V was trimmed by 6 bases and J by 7 bases, leaving 7 bases between them. Per germline, CDR1 MDHEN and CDR2 SYDVKM. The CDR3 totals 11 residues. Written as DNA, the CDR3 is TGTGCCAGCAGCGCGTGGAACACCATATATTTT. Translation: CASSAWNTIYF.

V and J are TRBV7-9 and TRBJ2-3; D is ambiguous. CDR1 SEHNR and CDR2 FQNEAQ come from the germline V gene (reference sequence). Deletions cut 8 bases from V and 0 bases from J, with 9 bases between. The CDR3 runs to 13 residues. CDR3 sequence (DNA): TGTGCCAGCCGGGCAGAAAGCACAGATACGCAGTATTTT. Translation gives CASRAESTDTQYF.

The rearrangement links TRBV6-1 to TRBJ1-5; D may be TRBD1 (5 bases). CDR3 length equals 15 residues. V dropped 2 bases and J dropped 3 bases, with 11 bases sitting between them. Germline CDR1 and CDR2: MNHNS and SASEGT. The DNA for the CDR3 is TGTGCCAGCAGTGAACGGGGCGGGTACAATCAGCCCCAGCATTTT. This encodes CASSERGGYNQPQHF.

The chain recombines TRBV7-3 with TRBJ2-1; D is ambiguous. The V gene lost 5 bases and the J gene lost 7 bases, with 21 bases spanning the gap. Germline V gene data show CDR1 as SGHTA and CDR2 as FQGTGA. The CDR3 sequence is 16 residues long. This chain's CDR3 is CASSPTPGPEWNEQFF. The CDR3 coding sequence is TGTGCCAGCAGCCCTACTCCGGGTCCAGAGTGGAATGAGCAGTTCTTC. Based on the CDR3 plus reference TRBV7-3 and TRBJ2-1, the full variable domain is GAGVSQTPSNKVTEKGKYVELRCDPISGHTALYWYRQSLGQGPEFLIYFQGTGAADDSGLPNDRFFAVRPEGSVSTLKIQRTERGDSAVYLCASSPTPGPEWNEQFFGPGTRLTVL.

The gene calls are TRBV27 and TRBJ2-1; a weak D match, TRBD1 (5 bases). The V gene lost 6 bases and the J gene lost 6 bases, with 9 bases spanning the gap. Per the germline V gene, CDR1 is MNHEY and CDR2 is SMNVEV (reference sequence). The CDR3 has 12 residues. The CDR3: CASRDSPNEQFF. CDR3 DNA sequence: TGTGCCAGCAGAGACAGTCCCAATGAGCAGTTCTTC.

The chain links TRBV29-1 to TRBJ1-2; TRBD1 is a possible D gene (6 bases). Germline CDR1 is SQVTM and CDR2 is ANQGSEA. The CDR3 is made up of 13 amino acids. V was trimmed by 3 bases and J by 3 bases, leaving 11 bases between them. The CDR3 sequence is CSVDRQGHYGYTF. In nucleotides, the CDR3 is TGCAGCGTTGACCGTCAGGGGCACTATGGCTACACCTTC.

DNA of the CDR3: TGTGCCAGCAACCTCCTGCTCGGACGGGAGGAGACCCAGTACTTC. Encoded protein: CASNLLLGREETQYF. The chain recombines TRBV7-6 with TRBJ2-5; D might be TRBD2 (6 bases). CDR1 is SGHVS and CDR2 is FNYEAQ in the germline V gene. Trimming took 7 bases from V and 5 from J, leaving 20 bases between them. The CDR3 has 15 residues.

This clone was seen only a few times. The J gene is TRBJ1-5, the V gene TRBV5-5; tentatively, D is TRBD1 (5 bases). Germline values: CDR1 SGHKS, CDR2 YYEKEE (reference sequence). V was pared by 4 bases and J by 7 bases, with 9 bases between. The CDR3 runs to 12 residues. CDR3 in DNA: TGTGCCAGCAGCCCCTGGGGGCAGCCCCAGCATTTT. It specifies CASSPWGQPQHF.

The J gene is TRBJ2-7, the V gene TRBV7-9; 7 positions agree with TRBD1. The germline gives CDR1 SEHNR, CDR2 FQNEAQ (reference sequence). V lost 5 bases and J lost 4; bases outside the gene matches: 11. This CDR3 contains 15 residues. The CDR3 region has the DNA TGTGCCAGCAGCAATACAGGGGAAGGGAATTACGAGCAGTACTTC. Its protein is CASSNTGEGNYEQYF.

About this clone itself: Mismatch with germline at one junction end may stem from a read error. CDR3 bases: TGTGCTAGCAGCTTAGCTGGCGGCACATCACTCGGGGAGCTGTTTTTT. It encodes CASSLAGGTSLGELFF. The rearrangement joins TRBV7-7 to TRBJ2-2; D is uncertain. This CDR3 contains 16 residues. Germline loops: CDR1 SSHAT, CDR2 FNYEAQ (reference sequence).

The CDR3 here is CASSQETDDYEQYF. CDR3 DNA: TGTGCCAGCAGCCAAGAGACGGATGATTACGAGCAGTACTTC. The V gene is TRBV14, the J gene TRBJ2-7; no firm D call. V was trimmed by 0 bases and J by 4 bases, leaving 10 bases between them. CDR1 and CDR2 (germline): SGHDN, FVKESK. The CDR3 is 14 residues long.

The chain has TRBV27 and TRBJ1-1; no clear D gene. Trimming pared 0 bases from V and 2 bases from J, leaving 10 bases between. CDR1 and CDR2 from the germline V gene are MNHEY and SMNVEV (reference sequence). This CDR3 contains 15 residues. The CDR3 protein is CASSLSIYVNTEAFF. CDR3 coding DNA: TGTGCCAGCAGTTTATCAATATATGTAAACACTGAAGCTTTCTTT.

The J gene is TRBJ2-2, the V gene TRBV27; TRBD2 is a possible D gene (5 bases). The V gene lost 5 bases and the J gene lost 8 bases, with 18 bases spanning the gap. The CDR3 totals 15 residues. Germline V lookup: CDR1 MNHEY, CDR2 SMNVEV (reference sequence). CDR3: CASSNDYQEVGELFF. The CDR3 bases are TGTGCCAGCAGTAACGACTATCAGGAAGTTGGGGAGCTGTTTTTT.

The chain combines TRBV16 with TRBJ2-7; 10 bases fit TRBD2. V lost 4 bases to trimming and J lost 3 bases; unmatched junction nucleotides: 6. The CDR3 spans 15 residues. Per the germline V gene, CDR1 is KGHSY and CDR2 is FQNENV. The CDR3 is CASSRTGLAFYEQYF. CDR3 coding DNA: TGTGCCAGCAGCCGAACGGGACTAGCGTTCTACGAGCAGTACTTC.